This TCR beta chain was profiled in a study of T cells expressing NK-cell markers. TCRdb reprocessed the 5' RACE reads and keeps a single row for each CDR3 protein, giving no DNA. The table gives 350,000 to 450,000 distinct CDR3 sequences; the top ten clones make up about 5.2% of it. This CDR3 is 15 amino acids long. The receptor was isolated from a man aged 18-75 years in good health. The chain employs TRBV12-3 or TRBV12-4 and TRBJ1-5. Input material: blood T cells: a sorted CD56 or NKG2C T cell subset, CD4+ or CD8+ T cells, or bulk PBMC T cells (not recorded which). The CDR3 region is CASRPPAGSNQPQHF.